Below, 7 T cell receptor beta chains from the same sample are listed, as sequenced in a study of OX40 agonist ivuxolimab in advanced cancers. Assay: immunoSEQ multiplex PCR; the TCRdb copy retains only in-frame clones and omits some. The data contain roughly 76,000 clones, over 75% of them singletons. The sample here was CD4+ or CD8+ T cells sorted from blood, taken in a trial of the OX40 agonist ivuxolimab. These receptors all come from an adult with an advanced solid tumor such as melanoma, head and neck, liver or kidney cancer.

This clone was counted between two and nine times. This chain links TRBV7-8 with TRBJ1-1; TRBD1 agrees at 10 bases. Trimming cost V 5 bases and J 4 bases; bases outside gene matches: 4. Germline V CDR1 and CDR2: SGHVS, FQNEAQ. The CDR3 length is 14 residues. CDR3 sequence (DNA): TGTGCCAGCAGCCCTCGGACAGGGGGCACTGAAGCTTTCTTT. This gives the protein CASSPRTGGTEAFF.

The chain recombines TRBV9 with TRBJ1-1, with a tentative D call TRBD1 (6 bases). The CDR3 sequence is 15 residues long. V was cut by 0 bases and J by 2 bases, with 11 bases left in between. Germline V gene sequence: CDR1 SGDLS, CDR2 YYNGEE. CDR3 in amino acids: CASSVGRGSNTEAFF. The CDR3 nucleotides are TGTGCCAGCAGCGTAGGGAGGGGGTCCAACACTGAAGCTTTCTTT.

The chain uses TRBV11-2 and TRBJ2-7, with 10 positions matching TRBD2. Germline trimming cut 5 bases from V and 4 bases from J; bases unmatched to any gene: 8. Germline CDR1 is SGHAT and CDR2 is FQNNGV. The CDR3 is 15 residues long. In nucleotides, the CDR3 is TGTGCCAGCAGCCCCACGCTAGCGGGGGTGTACGAGCAGTACTTC. Protein sequence: CASSPTLAGVYEQYF.

V is TRBV5-1 and J is TRBJ2-3; D might be TRBD1 (5 bases). V shed 3 bases and J shed 0 bases, with 11 bases lying between them. This CDR3 contains 15 residues. Germline V lookup: CDR1 SGHRS, CDR2 YFSETQ. CDR3 sequence reads: CASSWTSSSTDTQYF. CDR3 coding DNA: TGCGCCAGCAGCTGGACAAGCTCTAGCACAGATACGCAGTATTTT.

This clone was seen once. The chain uses TRBV30 and TRBJ1-2, with D maybe TRBD1 (5 bases). The length of the CDR3 is 16 residues. Deletions cut 4 bases from V and 8 bases from J, with 26 bases between. Germline V gene lookup returns CDR1 GTSNPN and CDR2 SVGIG (reference sequence). CDR3 region: CAWIYSREFRSDGYTF. CDR3 in DNA: TGTGCCTGGATCTATTCCAGGGAATTTAGGTCTGACGGCTACACCTTC.

The rearrangement uses TRBV19 and TRBJ2-1; 9 bases agree with TRBD1. The germline CDR1 and CDR2 sequences are LNHDA and SQIVND (reference sequence). This CDR3 contains 15 residues. With V trimmed by 5 bases and J by 7 bases, 9 bases remained unmatched. The CDR3 nucleotides read TGTGCCAGTAGTCCCTCTGGGACAGGGTTAAATGAGCAGTTCTTC. Translated, it gives CASSPSGTGLNEQFF.

This clone has just one count. The chain combines TRBV28 with TRBJ1-1; 8 nucleotides match TRBD1. This CDR3 comprises 13 residues. From germline, CDR1 is MDHEN and CDR2 SYDVKM. Germline trimming cut 8 bases from V and 6 bases from J; bases unmatched to any gene: 8. The CDR3 nucleotides are TGTGCCAGCGGACGACAGGGGTTCCCTGAAGCTTTCTTT. The encoded protein is CASGRQGFPEAFF.